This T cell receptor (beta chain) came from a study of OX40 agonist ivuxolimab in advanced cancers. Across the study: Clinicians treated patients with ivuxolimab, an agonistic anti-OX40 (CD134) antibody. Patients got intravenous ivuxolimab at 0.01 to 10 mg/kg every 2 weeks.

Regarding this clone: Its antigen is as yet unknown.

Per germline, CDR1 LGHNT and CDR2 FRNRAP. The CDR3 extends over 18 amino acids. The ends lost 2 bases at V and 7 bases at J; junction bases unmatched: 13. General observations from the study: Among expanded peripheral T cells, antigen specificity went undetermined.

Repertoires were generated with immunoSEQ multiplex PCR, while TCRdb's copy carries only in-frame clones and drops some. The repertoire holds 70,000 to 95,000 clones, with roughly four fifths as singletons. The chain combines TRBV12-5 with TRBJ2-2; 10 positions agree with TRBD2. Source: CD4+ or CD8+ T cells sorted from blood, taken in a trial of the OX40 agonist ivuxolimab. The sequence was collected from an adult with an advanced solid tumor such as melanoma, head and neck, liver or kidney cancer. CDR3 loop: CASGLRFLAGEMGGELFF. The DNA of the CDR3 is TGTGCTAGTGGTTTGCGATTTCTAGCGGGAGAAATGGGCGGGGAGCTGTTTTTT.